The 15 T cell receptor beta chains below were found in one sample sequenced in a study of response to subunit inactivated influenza vaccine. Via MiXCR, TCRdb re-called the RT-PCR reads, giving one row per CDR3 protein. This table has about 540,000 distinct CDR3 sequences, under 25% appearing once. The same specimen was also included in a second study, on T cells expressing NK-cell markers. From that report: Production of TCR beta cDNA relied on 5'RACE template switching with UMIs.

Sequencing used CD4+ T cells sorted from PBMCs, obtained 11 to 12 days after vaccination. The receptors stem from a man between 45 and 60 years old who received an inactivated influenza vaccine.

This clonotype has a handful of counts. The rearrangement uses TRBV12-3 or TRBV12-4 and TRBJ2-5; unclear D gene. Trimming took off 1 base at V and 7 bases at J, with 13 bases between the two ends. The CDR3 covers 14 residues. CDR3 sequence (DNA): TGTGCCAGCAGTTTAGGCGGATCTCCGGGGACCCAGTACTTC. Amino acid sequence: CASSLGGSPGTQYF.

The V call is TRBV4-1, the J call TRBJ2-7; no definite D call. V lost 0 bases, J lost 0 bases, and 9 bases lay in between. Germline values: CDR1 MGHRA, CDR2 YSYEKL. The CDR3 covers 15 residues. The CDR3 loop is CASSQEHQSSYEQYF. The CDR3 bases are TGCGCCAGCAGCCAAGAACACCAGAGCTCCTACGAGCAGTACTTC.

The chain links TRBV15 to TRBJ2-5; tentative D call: TRBD1 (6 bases). Germline values: CDR1 LNHNV, CDR2 YYDKDF (reference sequence). With 5 bases removed from V and 2 bases from J, the gap between germline ends came to 15 bases. The CDR3 has 15 amino acids. The chain's CDR3 is CATSETRDKQETQYF. The CDR3 nucleotides read TGTGCCACCAGCGAAACCCGGGACAAGCAAGAGACCCAGTACTTC.

The chain joins TRBV2 to TRBJ2-2; D remains unclear. Germline V gene data show CDR1 as SNHLY and CDR2 as FYNNEI. The CDR3 loop spans 14 amino acids. The V gene lost 10 bases and the J gene lost 1 base, with 13 bases spanning the gap. CDR3 DNA sequence: TGTGCCACTCGGGTCGTAAGGAACACCGGGGAGCTGTTTTTT. Translating gives CATRVVRNTGELFF.

For the CDR3, the DNA is TGTGCCAGCAGTGAAGGATCGAACAGGGTCGCAGATACGCAGTATTTT. Protein sequence: CASSEGSNRVADTQYF. The chain has TRBV6-1 and TRBJ2-3; perhaps TRBD1 as D (6 bases). This CDR3 is built from 16 residues. CDR1 and CDR2 (germline): MNHNS, SASEGT. Trimming removed 1 base from V and 4 bases from J, with 15 bases in between.

This clonotype has just a few counts. The V call is TRBV29-1, the J call TRBJ2-2; TRBD2 is a possible D gene (5 bases). The CDR3 extends over 15 amino acids. The germline V and J ends were trimmed by 4 bases and 0 bases, with 12 bases remaining between them. The germline V gene encodes CDR1 SQVTM and CDR2 ANQGSEA. The CDR3 region has the DNA TGCAGCGTTGTGGTTGCCGGGGCGAACACCGGGGAGCTGTTTTTT. Translated: CSVVVAGANTGELFF.

The CDR3, as DNA: TGTGCCAGCCCCACCGCAGCGGTACTTCAGGATACGCAGTATTTT. It codes for CASPTAAVLQDTQYF. The chain carries TRBV27 and TRBJ2-3; possible D gene TRBD2, 5 bases. The CDR3 length is 15 residues. V lost 8 bases to trimming and J lost 6 bases, with 21 bases between them. Germline lookup yields CDR1 MNHEY and CDR2 SMNVEV (reference sequence).

The table lists this clonotype with a count of one. The chain combines TRBV28 with TRBJ2-7; the match to TRBD2 covers 10 bases. Germline V gene data show CDR1 as MDHEN and CDR2 as SYDVKM. Trimming at V came to 5 bases and at J to 0 bases, leaving 19 bases not matched to a gene. The CDR3 runs 20 residues. CDR3 sequence: CASSLRGYGGLAGVSYEQYF. CDR3 nucleotides: TGTGCCAGCAGTCTCAGGGGCTACGGCGGTCTAGCGGGAGTCTCCTACGAGCAGTACTTC.

The chain recombines TRBV20-1 with TRBJ2-3, with TRBD2 matching over 10 bases. Per germline, CDR1 DFQATT and CDR2 SNEGSKA (reference sequence). Trimming removed 1 base from V and 7 bases from J; junction bases left unmatched: 5. The CDR3 totals 14 residues. The CDR3 region has the DNA TGCAGTGCTAGAGGGCTAGCGGGGGCTTATACGCAGTATTTT. Translation: CSARGLAGAYTQYF.

The CDR3 is CAISDLVTTRYGYTF. The CDR3 DNA sequence: TGTGCCATCAGTGATTTAGTGACTACTCGCTATGGCTACACCTTC. This chain links TRBV10-3 with TRBJ1-2; D gene unclear. Deletions cut 3 bases from V and 4 bases from J, with 15 bases between. The CDR3 spans 15 residues. The germline V gene has CDR1 ENHRY and CDR2 SYGVKD.

This clonotype was seen a few times. The rearrangement uses TRBV20-1 and TRBJ2-7, with 9 nucleotides matching TRBD2. The CDR3 contains 14 residues. The germline gives CDR1 DFQATT, CDR2 SNEGSKA (reference sequence). V lost 1 base and J lost 3; bases outside the gene matches: 4. The CDR3 sequence: CSARVLAGRYEQYF. The CDR3 DNA follows: TGCAGTGCTAGAGTACTAGCGGGTCGCTACGAGCAGTACTTC.

CDR3: CASSEKGSSYNSPLHF. The CDR3 coding sequence is TGTGCCAGCAGTGAAAAGGGGAGCTCCTATAATTCACCCCTCCACTTT. The V call is TRBV27, the J call TRBJ1-6, with a possible D match to TRBD1 (5 bases). Looked up from germline, CDR1 is MNHEY and CDR2 is SMNVEV (reference sequence). V was shortened by 5 bases and J by 0 bases, with 11 bases between the two germline ends. This CDR3 comprises 16 residues.

The rearrangement uses TRBV20-1 and TRBJ1-3; D might be TRBD1 (5 bases). The V gene's germline CDR1 is DFQATT and CDR2 SNEGSKA (reference sequence). Trimming took off 0 bases at V and 0 bases at J, with 9 bases between the two ends. CDR3 length: 15 residues. CDR3 region: CSARDGDGSGNTIYF. Written as DNA, the CDR3 is TGCAGTGCTAGAGATGGGGACGGCTCTGGAAACACCATATATTTT.

The genes are TRBV4-3 and TRBJ2-7; 10 nucleotides match TRBD1. Germline CDR1 and CDR2: LGHNA and YSLEER. This CDR3 comprises 17 residues. The junction had 8 bases not matched to a gene; V was cut back by 2 bases and J by 1 base. The CDR3 reads CASSQSPGQGLSYEQYF. The CDR3 nucleotides are TGCGCCAGCAGCCAATCACCGGGACAGGGGTTGTCCTACGAGCAGTACTTC.

This chain links TRBV4-3 with TRBJ2-1, with D perhaps TRBD2 (5 bases). Germline loops: CDR1 LGHNA, CDR2 YSLEER. This CDR3 comprises 16 residues. Trimming stripped 2 bases from V and 3 bases from J, with 14 bases between. The CDR3 DNA follows: TGCGCCAGCAGCCAAAGGACGGGGAGCGTCTACAATGAGCAGTTCTTC. Protein: CASSQRTGSVYNEQFF.